This entry lists 18 T cell receptor beta chains sequenced from one sample in a study of radiation and T cells in renal cell carcinoma. Produced via immunoSEQ multiplex PCR; TCRdb's table is partial and in-frame only. The data show about 120,000 clones, 81% seen once. The time point is: blood 2 weeks post-SBRT. As for treatment: 15 Gy SBRT to primary tumor, nephrectomy 4 weeks later. This specimen consisted of blood, obtained from a patient whose treatment included radiotherapy and nephrectomy. Receptors were obtained from a man aged 45-65 years with renal cell carcinoma.

The rearrangement joins TRBV7-3 to TRBJ2-2; weak D call: TRBD1 (6 bases). CDR3 length: 14 amino acids. V was cut by 1 base and J by 10 bases, with 13 bases left in between. Looked up from germline, CDR1 is SGHTA and CDR2 is FQGTGA. The CDR3 bases are TGTGCCAGCAGCTTAAGGCAGGGGAATATGGAGCTGTTTTTT. Translating gives CASSLRQGNMELFF. Full variable domain (outside the CDR3, taken from reference TRBV7-3 and TRBJ2-2): GAGVSQTPSNKVTEKGKYVELRCDPISGHTALYWYRQSLGQGPEFLIYFQGTGAADDSGLPNDRFFAVRPEGSVSTLKIQRTERGDSAVYLCASSLRQGNMELFFGEGSRLTVL.

The rearrangement uses TRBV7-2 and TRBJ2-7; D gene unclear. This CDR3 contains 12 residues. The germline V and J ends were trimmed by 5 bases and 7 bases, with 12 bases remaining between them. Looked up from germline, CDR1 is SGHTA and CDR2 is FQGNSA. The CDR3 sequence: CASSPPLGEQYF. CDR3 nucleotide sequence: TGTGCCAGCAGCCCACCTCTTGGGGAGCAGTACTTC.

The rearrangement links TRBV9 to TRBJ2-5, with D perhaps matching TRBD2 (7 bases). CDR3 length: 18 amino acids. Trimming shortened V by 4 bases and J by 5 bases, and 27 bases separated the two germline ends. Germline V gene data show CDR1 as SGDLS and CDR2 as YYNGEE. The CDR3 nucleotides are TGTGCCAGCAGCTCCCAAGGGGGGGGCGATAAACTGGTGGAGACCCAGTACTTC. It is translated as CASSSQGGGDKLVETQYF. The whole variable domain, remainder taken from reference TRBV9 and TRBJ2-5, is DSGVTQTPKHLITATGQRVTLRCSPRSGDLSVYWYQQSLDQGLQFLIQYYNGEERAKGNILERFSAQQFPDLHSELNLSSLELGDSALYFCASSSQGGGDKLVETQYFGPGTRLLVL.

The chain is built from TRBV27 and TRBJ1-1; no clear D. CDR1 is MNHEY and CDR2 is SMNVEV in the germline V gene (reference sequence). This CDR3 comprises 14 residues. Trimming took off 2 bases at V and 0 bases at J, with 7 bases between the two ends. CDR3 region: CASSLVSMNTEAFF. The DNA for the CDR3 is TGTGCCAGCAGTTTAGTCAGCATGAACACTGAAGCTTTCTTT.

This sequence joins TRBV2 and TRBJ1-6; D is unclear. Per germline, CDR1 SNHLY and CDR2 FYNNEI. Trimming took off 8 bases at V and 4 bases at J, with 9 bases between the two ends. The CDR3 is 13 residues long. The CDR3 DNA is TGTGCCAGCGCAGAAGAATATAATTCACCCCTCCACTTT. It encodes CASAEEYNSPLHF.

The V gene is TRBV4-1, the J gene TRBJ1-2; 7 bases match TRBD1. The V and J ends lost 0 bases and 8 bases, in that order; junction bases with no gene match: 9. CDR3 length equals 15 residues. The V gene's germline CDR1 is MGHRA and CDR2 YSYEKL. CDR3 sequence (DNA): TGCGCCAGCAGCCAAGAAGAGGCAGGGGGTAGAGGCTACACCTTC. Encoded protein: CASSQEEAGGRGYTF.

The V and J genes are TRBV5-1 and TRBJ1-2, with a weak D call TRBD1 (6 bases). Germline values: CDR1 SGHRS, CDR2 YFSETQ. CDR3 length: 13 amino acids. Trimming left V 4 bases short and J 7 bases short, with 14 bases between. CDR3 sequence reads: CASSPDSISGYTF. In DNA, the CDR3 is TGCGCCAGCAGCCCGGACAGTATAAGTGGCTACACCTTC.

The chain recombines TRBV28 with TRBJ2-7; TRBD2 matches 7 bases. The V gene's germline CDR1 is MDHEN and CDR2 SYDVKM. V shed 4 bases, J shed 0 bases, and the junction held 3 bases outside the gene matches. The CDR3 covers 14 residues. CDR3 sequence (DNA): TGTGCCAGCAGTTCTACTAGCGTCTCCTACGAGCAGTACTTC. It codes for CASSSTSVSYEQYF. Full variable domain (missing parts from reference TRBV28 and TRBJ2-7): DVKVTQSSRYLVKRTGEKVFLECVQDMDHENMFWYRQDPGLGLRLIYFSYDVKMKEKGDIPEGYSVSREKKERFSLILESASTNQTSMYLCASSSTSVSYEQYFGPGTRLTVT.

This clone was counted once. The V and J genes are TRBV28 and TRBJ2-1; possibly TRBD1 for D (6 bases). Trimming cost V 2 bases and J 8 bases, with 13 bases left between them. The germline CDR1 and CDR2 sequences are MDHEN and SYDVKM. This CDR3 contains 14 residues. The chain's CDR3 is CASSLQGHWDEQFF. CDR3 coding DNA: TGTGCCAGCAGTTTACAGGGACACTGGGATGAGCAGTTCTTC.

The DNA for the CDR3 is TGTGCCAGCAGTCGGGACTTTACGAACACTGAAGCTTTCTTT. As protein: CASSRDFTNTEAFF. The chain couples TRBV6-5 to TRBJ1-1, with D possibly being TRBD1 (5 bases). V gave up 5 bases and J gave up 1 base, with 11 bases separating them. Germline-derived CDR1 and CDR2 are MNHEY and SVGAGI. The CDR3 totals 14 residues.

The chain combines TRBV5-1 with TRBJ2-7; maybe TRBD2 (5 bases). Germline-derived CDR1 and CDR2 are SGHRS and YFSETQ. The length of the CDR3 is 15 residues. Trimming removed 1 base from V and 0 bases from J, with 11 bases in between. The DNA for the CDR3 is TGCGCCAGCAGCTTGATGGGGAGAAACTCCTACGAGCAGTACTTC. It is translated as CASSLMGRNSYEQYF.

The V gene is TRBV5-1, the J gene TRBJ2-7; the match to TRBD2 covers 12 bases. Losses at the gene ends were 7 bases for V and 6 bases for J; bases not matched to a gene: 11. Germline V gene lookup returns CDR1 SGHRS and CDR2 YFSETQ. The CDR3 spans 15 residues. The CDR3 sequence is CASGLTSGSLGEQYF. DNA for the CDR3: TGCGCCAGCGGTCTGACTAGCGGGAGTCTGGGCGAGCAGTACTTC.

V and J are TRBV21-1 and TRBJ1-1; the table names TRBD1, a call not compared with the DNA. TRBV21-1 is deemed a pseudogene. The CDR3 has 16 amino acids. This CDR3 is CASSKATGQLNTEAFF. CDR3 sequence (DNA): TGTGCCAGCAGCAAAGCCACGGGACAGTTGAACACTGAAGCTTTCTTT.

The V call is TRBV7-9, the J call TRBJ1-1; 7 bases map to TRBD1. CDR3 length: 15 amino acids. J lost 0 bases, V lost 3 bases, and 4 bases had no gene match. The germline gives CDR1 SEHNR, CDR2 FQNEAQ (reference sequence). The CDR3 region is CASSLIGGLNTEAFF. CDR3 DNA sequence: TGTGCCAGCAGCTTGATAGGGGGCCTGAACACTGAAGCTTTCTTT.

V usage is TRBV11-2 and J usage is TRBJ1-2; 7 positions agree with TRBD1. Germline trimming cut 1 base from V and 5 bases from J; bases unmatched to any gene: 10. CDR1 is SGHAT and CDR2 is FQNNGV in the germline V gene. The CDR3 has 16 residues. CDR3 coding DNA: TGTGCCAGCAGCTTAGGACGGGGACAGCGATTTTATGGCTACACCTTC. It codes for CASSLGRGQRFYGYTF.

The chain joins TRBV2 to TRBJ2-1; possibly TRBD2 for D (6 bases). Trimming removed 6 bases at V and 3 bases at J, with 9 bases between. Per germline, CDR1 SNHLY and CDR2 FYNNEI. The CDR3 contains 13 residues. DNA for the CDR3: TGTGCCAGCAGCCTAGCGCGCTACAATGAGCAGTTCTTC. Translated, it gives CASSLARYNEQFF.

The chain links TRBV2 to TRBJ1-6; D gene unclear. Per the germline V gene, CDR1 is SNHLY and CDR2 is FYNNEI. This CDR3 contains 13 residues. V was clipped by 4 bases and J by 7 bases, with 8 bases between them. The CDR3 DNA follows: TGTGCCAGCAGTGCAGAGGTGAATTCACCCCTCCACTTT. Translated: CASSAEVNSPLHF.

The genes are TRBV27 and TRBJ1-2; maybe TRBD1 (6 bases). Germline-derived CDR1 and CDR2 are MNHEY and SMNVEV (reference sequence). Trimming removed 5 bases from V and 3 bases from J, with 13 bases in between. The CDR3 has 14 amino acids. The CDR3 protein is CASSRQGWDYGYTF. CDR3 DNA sequence: TGTGCCAGCAGTCGGCAGGGGTGGGACTATGGCTACACCTTC.